This is a list of T cell receptor beta chains from one sample in a study of blood T cell repertoires in COVID-19. The protocol was immunoSEQ multiplex PCR, while the TCRdb copy is restricted to in-frame clones and leaves out a portion. This sample has tens of thousands of clones; 65% to 90% occur once, and the top ten carry 9.6%. The sample comprised peripheral blood. These receptors were collected from a man aged 45-65 years with COVID-19, enrolled during active disease. CDR3s include the opening cysteine and the closing phenylalanine or tryptophan. The D gene is left open where the match is weak.

V: TRBV30
J: TRBJ1-2
D: NA
CDR3: CAWSPGYGYTF
DNA: TGTGCCTGGAGCCCGGGCTATGGCTACACCTTC

V: TRBV23-1
J: TRBJ1-5
D: NA
CDR3: CASTQASNQPQHF
DNA: TGCGCCAGCACCCAGGCGTCCAATCAGCCCCAGCATTTT

V: TRBV18
J: TRBJ2-2
D: NA
CDR3: CASSPDRTGELFF
DNA: TGTGCCAGCTCACCCGACAGAACCGGGGAGCTGTTTTTT

V: TRBV28
J: TRBJ1-5
D: NA
CDR3: CASKPGGSSNQPQHF
DNA: TGTGCCAGCAAGCCGGGGGGTTCAAGCAATCAGCCCCAGCATTTT

V: TRBV7-9
J: TRBJ1-2
D: TRBD1
CDR3: CASSEGQGIYGYTF
DNA: TGTGCCAGCAGCGAGGGACAGGGGATCTATGGCTACACCTTC

V: TRBV28
J: TRBJ1-2
D: TRBD1
CDR3: CASSFNDRVGGGYTF
DNA: TGTGCCAGCAGCTTCAACGACAGGGTCGGTGGTGGCTACACCTTC

V: TRBV4-2
J: TRBJ2-1
D: TRBD2
CDR3: CASSPTSGSSDEQFF
DNA: TGTGCCAGCAGCCCTACTAGCGGGAGTTCGGATGAGCAGTTCTTC

V: TRBV19
J: TRBJ1-6
D: TRBD1
CDR3: CASSPTRTGWNSPLHF
DNA: TGTGCCAGTAGCCCGACGAGGACAGGGTGGAATTCACCCCTCCACTTT

V: TRBV6-5
J: TRBJ2-1
D: TRBD2
CDR3: CASSFGRAYEQFF
DNA: TGTGCCAGCAGTTTCGGGAGGGCCTATGAGCAGTTCTTC

V: TRBV5-8
J: TRBJ2-3
D: NA
CDR3: CASSLGQVGTDTQYF
DNA: TGTGCCAGCAGCTTGGGTCAGGTTGGCACAGATACGCAGTATTTT

V: TRBV18
J: TRBJ1-2
D: NA
CDR3: CASSPPQGRNYGYTF
DNA: TGTGCCAGCTCACCACCCCAGGGAAGAAACTATGGCTACACCTTC

V: TRBV5-6
J: TRBJ1-3
D: NA
CDR3: CASSFGGSGNTIYF
DNA: TGTGCCAGCAGCTTTGGCGGGTCTGGAAACACCATATATTTT

V: TRBV7-2
J: TRBJ1-5
D: TRBD1
CDR3: CASSLRQGSQPQHF
DNA: TGTGCCAGCAGCTTAAGACAGGGGAGCCAGCCCCAGCATTTT

V: TRBV11-2
J: TRBJ2-2
D: NA
CDR3: CASSSIRTDTGELFF
DNA: TGTGCCAGCAGCTCCATCAGGACAGACACCGGGGAGCTGTTTTTT

V: TRBV28
J: TRBJ2-7
D: NA
CDR3: CASSLTRAYEQYF
DNA: TGTGCCAGCAGCTTGACTAGAGCGTACGAGCAGTACTTC

V: TRBV14
J: TRBJ2-1
D: NA
CDR3: CASSQEAGARWREQFF
DNA: TGTGCCAGCAGCCAGGAGGCGGGGGCGCGTTGGCGCGAGCAGTTCTTC

V: TRBV10-3
J: TRBJ2-5
D: NA
CDR3: CAISDSSETQYF
DNA: TGTGCCATCAGTGATTCGTCGGAGACCCAGTACTTC

V: TRBV6-2/TRBV6-3
J: TRBJ2-7
D: NA
CDR3: CASSRVSYEQYF
DNA: TGTGCCAGCAGCCGCGTTTCCTACGAGCAGTACTTC

V: TRBV15
J: TRBJ2-1
D: TRBD2
CDR3: CATSKLAGIYNEQFF
DNA: TGTGCCACCAGCAAACTAGCGGGGATCTACAATGAGCAGTTCTTC

V: TRBV7-2
J: TRBJ2-3
D: NA
CDR3: CASSLAPGGTDTQYF
DNA: TGTGCCAGCAGCTTAGCCCCAGGGGGCACAGATACGCAGTATTTT